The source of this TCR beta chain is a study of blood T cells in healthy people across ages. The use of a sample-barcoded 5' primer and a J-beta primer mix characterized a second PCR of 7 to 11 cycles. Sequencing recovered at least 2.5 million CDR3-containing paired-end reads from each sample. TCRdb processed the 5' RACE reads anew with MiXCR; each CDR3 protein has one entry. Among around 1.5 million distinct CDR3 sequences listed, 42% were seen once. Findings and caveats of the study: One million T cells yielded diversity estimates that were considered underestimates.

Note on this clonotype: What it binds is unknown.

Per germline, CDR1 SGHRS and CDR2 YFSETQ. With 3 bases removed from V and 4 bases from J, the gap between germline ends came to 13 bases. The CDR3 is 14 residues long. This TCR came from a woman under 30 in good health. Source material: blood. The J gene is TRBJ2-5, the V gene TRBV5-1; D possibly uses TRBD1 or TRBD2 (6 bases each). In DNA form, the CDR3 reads TGCGCCAGCAGCTCCAGGGGCGGGATAGAGACCCAGTACTTC. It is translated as CASSSRGGIETQYF.